A selection of T cell receptor beta chains follows, all from one sample in a study of shared clonotypes between healthy human individuals. Sequencing was performed with immunoSEQ multiplex PCR; in TCRdb, only in-frame clones are kept and a portion is missing. The sample includes about 100,000 clones, approximately 70% seen only once; the top ten take roughly 22%. The source material was memory CD8+ T cells sorted from blood. The receptors stem from a woman in her 30s in good health. CDR3s include the opening cysteine and the closing phenylalanine or tryptophan. Each record gives: CDR3 DNA, CDR3 protein, V gene, clone size, D gene, J gene. The D gene is left open where the match is weak. For some rows the clone size is stated as once, few or many, or as a class when expanded; others skip it.

cdr3_nt: TGCGCCAGCAGCCAAAACCTTTTTCGAAGGGGAACCGAGGATTATAATTCACCCCTCCACTTT
cdr3_aa: CASSQNLFRRGTEDYNSPLHF
v_call: TRBV4-1
clone_size: NA
d_call: NA
j_call: TRBJ1-6

cdr3_nt: TGTGCCAGCAGTTTCGGGACAGATCCCTACGAGCAGTACTTC
cdr3_aa: CASSFGTDPYEQYF
v_call: TRBV27
clone_size: NA
d_call: TRBD1
j_call: TRBJ2-7

cdr3_nt: TGTGCCAGCAGCCGGGACAGGCATCGCGATGGCTACACCTTC
cdr3_aa: CASSRDRHRDGYTF
v_call: TRBV11-2
clone_size: NA
d_call: TRBD1
j_call: TRBJ1-2

cdr3_nt: TGCGCCAGCAGCTCCCGGGACAGGGTATCTCGTGAGCAGTTCTTC
cdr3_aa: CASSSRDRVSREQFF
v_call: TRBV5-1
clone_size: NA
d_call: TRBD1
j_call: TRBJ2-1

cdr3_nt: TGTGCCAGCAGCACGGGGGGGTACGAGCAGTACTTC
cdr3_aa: CASSTGGYEQYF
v_call: TRBV9
clone_size: NA
d_call: TRBD2
j_call: TRBJ2-7

cdr3_nt: TGTGCCAGTAGTGATCCCAACAAGTATTTT
cdr3_aa: CASSDPNKYF
v_call: TRBV19
clone_size: many
d_call: NA
j_call: TRBJ2-3

cdr3_nt: TGCAGCGTTCAGGGGTACAATGAGCAGTTCTTC
cdr3_aa: CSVQGYNEQFF
v_call: TRBV29-1
clone_size: NA
d_call: NA
j_call: TRBJ2-1

cdr3_nt: TGTGCCAGCAGCCAAGGGACTAGCGAGTCCGGGGAGCTGTTTTTT
cdr3_aa: CASSQGTSESGELFF
v_call: TRBV4-2
clone_size: NA
d_call: TRBD2
j_call: TRBJ2-2

cdr3_nt: TGTGCCAGTAGTATACAGCTTAGCAACGAGCAGTACTTC
cdr3_aa: CASSIQLSNEQYF
v_call: TRBV19
clone_size: NA
d_call: NA
j_call: TRBJ2-7

cdr3_nt: TGCGCCAGCAGCTTGGAAGGGTCCGGGACAAGGAATGAGCAGTTCTTC
cdr3_aa: CASSLEGSGTRNEQFF
v_call: TRBV5-1
clone_size: NA
d_call: NA
j_call: TRBJ2-1

cdr3_nt: TGTGCCACCAGCAGGGACAGGGGAGGGGGCACTGAAGCTTTCTTT
cdr3_aa: CATSRDRGGGTEAFF
v_call: TRBV15
clone_size: NA
d_call: TRBD1
j_call: TRBJ1-1

cdr3_nt: TGTGCCAGCAGCTTAGCGTTGGGAGAGCAGTACTTC
cdr3_aa: CASSLALGEQYF
v_call: TRBV7-6
clone_size: NA
d_call: NA
j_call: TRBJ2-7

cdr3_nt: TGTGCCAGCTACGGTCTTGCGACGAGCGGTAGCACAGATACGCAGTATTTT
cdr3_aa: CASYGLATSGSTDTQYF
v_call: TRBV25-1
clone_size: few
d_call: NA
j_call: TRBJ2-3

cdr3_nt: TGTGCCAGCAGTTCTCGGTCATTCGAGCAGTACTTC
cdr3_aa: CASSSRSFEQYF
v_call: TRBV27
clone_size: NA
d_call: NA
j_call: TRBJ2-7

cdr3_nt: TGTGCCAGCAGTGACTCTGGACAGGGGAACACCGGGGAGCTGTTTTTT
cdr3_aa: CASSDSGQGNTGELFF
v_call: TRBV6-4
clone_size: many
d_call: TRBD1
j_call: TRBJ2-2

cdr3_nt: TGTGCCAGCAGTTTTAGGGACGAGCAGTACTTC
cdr3_aa: CASSFRDEQYF
v_call: TRBV28
clone_size: NA
d_call: NA
j_call: TRBJ2-7

cdr3_nt: TGTGCCAGCAGTGATACTAGCGGGCATGAGCCCTACGAGCAGTACTTC
cdr3_aa: CASSDTSGHEPYEQYF
v_call: TRBV2
clone_size: few
d_call: TRBD2
j_call: TRBJ2-7

cdr3_nt: TGTGCCAGCAGTTACACCCATAACACTGAAGCTTTCTTT
cdr3_aa: CASSYTHNTEAFF
v_call: TRBV6-6
clone_size: few
d_call: NA
j_call: TRBJ1-1

cdr3_nt: TGTGCCAGTAGTATAGGGGGACAGGGCTTCTACGAGCAGTACTTC
cdr3_aa: CASSIGGQGFYEQYF
v_call: TRBV19
clone_size: NA
d_call: TRBD1
j_call: TRBJ2-7

cdr3_nt: TGTGCCATCAGTGATAAAGCCCGGGGCCGGAATGAGCAGTTCTTC
cdr3_aa: CAISDKARGRNEQFF
v_call: TRBV10-3
clone_size: NA
d_call: NA
j_call: TRBJ2-1

cdr3_nt: TGTGCCGGGTCCTCGGGGACAGGGTTCAACGAGCAGTACTTC
cdr3_aa: CAGSSGTGFNEQYF
v_call: TRBV30
clone_size: NA
d_call: TRBD1
j_call: TRBJ2-7

cdr3_nt: TGTGCCAGCAGTCAGGGACAGGGAGGCACAGATACGCAGTATTTT
cdr3_aa: CASSQGQGGTDTQYF
v_call: TRBV6-4
clone_size: NA
d_call: TRBD1
j_call: TRBJ2-3

cdr3_nt: TGCGCCAGCAGCGAGGGGTTAACTAATGAAAAACTGTTTTTT
cdr3_aa: CASSEGLTNEKLFF
v_call: TRBV4-1
clone_size: NA
d_call: NA
j_call: TRBJ1-4

cdr3_nt: TGCGCCAGCAGCAGCCGGGGACAGGGGCGGGATACGCAGTATTTT
cdr3_aa: CASSSRGQGRDTQYF
v_call: TRBV5-1
clone_size: NA
d_call: TRBD1
j_call: TRBJ2-3

cdr3_nt: TGTGCCAGTAGTATTCGGCAGGTCGGAGGCAATCAGCCCCAGCATTTT
cdr3_aa: CASSIRQVGGNQPQHF
v_call: TRBV19
clone_size: NA
d_call: NA
j_call: TRBJ1-5

cdr3_nt: TGTGCCAGCAGCTTAAGACCAGACGAGCAGTACTTC
cdr3_aa: CASSLRPDEQYF
v_call: TRBV7-9
clone_size: NA
d_call: NA
j_call: TRBJ2-7

cdr3_nt: TGTGCCAGCAGTTATGGGTGGGATCAGCCCCAGCATTTT
cdr3_aa: CASSYGWDQPQHF
v_call: TRBV28
clone_size: NA
d_call: NA
j_call: TRBJ1-5

cdr3_nt: TGTGCCAGCAGTGAAGCGACCTACGAGCAGTACTTC
cdr3_aa: CASSEATYEQYF
v_call: TRBV25-1
clone_size: NA
d_call: NA
j_call: TRBJ2-7

cdr3_nt: TGCGCCAGCAGCTTTGCGGGAGGATCCGGGTACGAGCAGTACTTC
cdr3_aa: CASSFAGGSGYEQYF
v_call: TRBV5-1
clone_size: many
d_call: TRBD2
j_call: TRBJ2-7

cdr3_nt: TGTGCCAGCAGCCCAAACTGGTTATGCCTAGCGGGATGCTACGAGCAGTACTTC
cdr3_aa: CASSPNWLCLAGCYEQYF
v_call: TRBV14
clone_size: NA
d_call: TRBD2
j_call: TRBJ2-7

cdr3_nt: TGTGCCAGCAGTGCCGACAGATATAGCAATCAGCCCCAGCATTTT
cdr3_aa: CASSADRYSNQPQHF
v_call: TRBV28
clone_size: once
d_call: NA
j_call: TRBJ1-5

cdr3_nt: TGCGCCAGCAGCTTGGTAGGCCAGTCTATCTATGGCTACACCTTC
cdr3_aa: CASSLVGQSIYGYTF
v_call: TRBV5-1
clone_size: NA
d_call: NA
j_call: TRBJ1-2

cdr3_nt: TGTGCCAGCAGCCCACCAGCGAACTTCCACCTCTACGAGCAGTACTTC
cdr3_aa: CASSPPANFHLYEQYF
v_call: TRBV7-9
clone_size: NA
d_call: NA
j_call: TRBJ2-7

cdr3_nt: TGTGCCAGCAGCTTAGGACGGGGGTATCTTAATGGCTACACCTTC
cdr3_aa: CASSLGRGYLNGYTF
v_call: TRBV7-9
clone_size: NA
d_call: NA
j_call: TRBJ1-2

cdr3_nt: TGTGCCAGCAGTTTTTATTCCGGGAATGAAGCTTTCTTT
cdr3_aa: CASSFYSGNEAFF
v_call: TRBV27
clone_size: NA
d_call: NA
j_call: TRBJ1-1

cdr3_nt: TGTGCCAGCAGTCCCTCGGAGGACAGATTGAACACTGAAGCTTTCTTT
cdr3_aa: CASSPSEDRLNTEAFF
v_call: TRBV25-1
clone_size: NA
d_call: NA
j_call: TRBJ1-1

cdr3_nt: TGTGCCAGCAGCCCAACAGGGGCCGGCAATCAGCCCCAGCATTTT
cdr3_aa: CASSPTGAGNQPQHF
v_call: TRBV28
clone_size: NA
d_call: TRBD1
j_call: TRBJ1-5

cdr3_nt: TGTGCCAGCAGACCCTTGGAGGGGATTTCATATACGCAGTATTTT
cdr3_aa: CASRPLEGISYTQYF
v_call: TRBV6-5
clone_size: NA
d_call: NA
j_call: TRBJ2-3

cdr3_nt: TGTGCCAGCAGTGTTTCTGGACAGACCTATGGCTACACCTTC
cdr3_aa: CASSVSGQTYGYTF
v_call: TRBV6-1
clone_size: NA
d_call: NA
j_call: TRBJ1-2

cdr3_nt: TGTGCCACCAGCAGCCTTTTGGGGGTAAGCCAGCCCCAGCATTTT
cdr3_aa: CATSSLLGVSQPQHF
v_call: TRBV15
clone_size: NA
d_call: NA
j_call: TRBJ1-5

cdr3_nt: TGTGCCAGCAGCTTTCGGACAGACTCTGGCTACACCTTC
cdr3_aa: CASSFRTDSGYTF
v_call: TRBV5-4
clone_size: NA
d_call: NA
j_call: TRBJ1-2

cdr3_nt: TGTGCCAGCAGCACCCGACAGGGGCCCAGCAATGAGCAGTTCTTC
cdr3_aa: CASSTRQGPSNEQFF
v_call: TRBV7-8
clone_size: many
d_call: TRBD1
j_call: TRBJ2-1

cdr3_nt: TGCGCCAGCAGCCCGGGACTCGGCGATGAGCAGTTCTTC
cdr3_aa: CASSPGLGDEQFF
v_call: TRBV4-1
clone_size: once
d_call: NA
j_call: TRBJ2-1

cdr3_nt: TGTGCCAGCAGCTTCAATGAGGGTGAGCAGTACTTC
cdr3_aa: CASSFNEGEQYF
v_call: TRBV5-6
clone_size: NA
d_call: NA
j_call: TRBJ2-7

cdr3_nt: TGTGCCAGCAGTGCTTTGGACAGGGGCACAGATACGCAGTATTTT
cdr3_aa: CASSALDRGTDTQYF
v_call: TRBV28
clone_size: few
d_call: TRBD1
j_call: TRBJ2-3

cdr3_nt: TGCGCCAGCAACTCGGGAGGGCCGTCCGAGCAGTACTTC
cdr3_aa: CASNSGGPSEQYF
v_call: TRBV10-2
clone_size: NA
d_call: TRBD2
j_call: TRBJ2-7

cdr3_nt: TGTGCCAGCAGTGAAGCCAATGGGGGGAACGAGCAGTACTTC
cdr3_aa: CASSEANGGNEQYF
v_call: TRBV6-1
clone_size: many
d_call: NA
j_call: TRBJ2-7

cdr3_nt: TGTGCCAGCAGCCCCGGACTAGCCAAAAACATTCAGTACTTC
cdr3_aa: CASSPGLAKNIQYF
v_call: TRBV7-6
clone_size: NA
d_call: NA
j_call: TRBJ2-4

cdr3_nt: TGTGCCAGCAGTAAAGGGGAGGGACGGTACAATGAGCAGTTCTTC
cdr3_aa: CASSKGEGRYNEQFF
v_call: TRBV9
clone_size: NA
d_call: TRBD2
j_call: TRBJ2-1

cdr3_nt: TGTGCCAGCAGTGCAGGGACAGAGGCCTACGAGCAGTACTTC
cdr3_aa: CASSAGTEAYEQYF
v_call: TRBV2
clone_size: NA
d_call: TRBD1
j_call: TRBJ2-7

cdr3_nt: TGTGCCAGCAGCTTAGAGTCCGGGGAGAGCCCAGATACGCAGTATTTT
cdr3_aa: CASSLESGESPDTQYF
v_call: TRBV13
clone_size: few
d_call: NA
j_call: TRBJ2-3

cdr3_nt: TGTGCCAGCAGCCTCAGGTTCGGTGCAAGATACGAGCAGTACTTC
cdr3_aa: CASSLRFGARYEQYF
v_call: TRBV5-6
clone_size: NA
d_call: NA
j_call: TRBJ2-7

cdr3_nt: TGTGCCAGCAGTGATACACCGGGACTAGCGGGAGACTACGAGCAGTACTTC
cdr3_aa: CASSDTPGLAGDYEQYF
v_call: TRBV6-1
clone_size: NA
d_call: TRBD2
j_call: TRBJ2-7

cdr3_nt: TGTGCCAGCAGCAGTACTGTAGGGATCTACGAGCAGTACTTC
cdr3_aa: CASSSTVGIYEQYF
v_call: TRBV28
clone_size: once
d_call: NA
j_call: TRBJ2-7

cdr3_nt: TGTGCCAGCAGTGACTCCGGGACAGGTAATGAGCAGTTCTTC
cdr3_aa: CASSDSGTGNEQFF
v_call: TRBV6-4
clone_size: NA
d_call: TRBD1
j_call: TRBJ2-1

cdr3_nt: TGTGCCAGCAGTTATTCGGGGAACGTCTATGGCTACACCTTC
cdr3_aa: CASSYSGNVYGYTF
v_call: TRBV27
clone_size: NA
d_call: NA
j_call: TRBJ1-2

cdr3_nt: TGTGCCATCAGTGCTTTTCGGGGCGGAAACACCATATATTTT
cdr3_aa: CAISAFRGGNTIYF
v_call: TRBV10-3
clone_size: NA
d_call: NA
j_call: TRBJ1-3